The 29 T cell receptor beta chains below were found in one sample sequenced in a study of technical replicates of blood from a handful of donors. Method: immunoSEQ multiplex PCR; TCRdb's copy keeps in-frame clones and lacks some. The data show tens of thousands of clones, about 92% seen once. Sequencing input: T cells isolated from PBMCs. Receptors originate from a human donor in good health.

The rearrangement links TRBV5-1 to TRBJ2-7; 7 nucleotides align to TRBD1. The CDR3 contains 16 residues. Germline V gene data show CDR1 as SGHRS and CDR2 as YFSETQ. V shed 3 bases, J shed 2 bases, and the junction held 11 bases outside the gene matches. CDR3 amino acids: CASSSIGSGGPYEQYF. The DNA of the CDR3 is TGCGCCAGCAGCTCCATTGGGTCAGGGGGTCCCTACGAGCAGTACTTC.

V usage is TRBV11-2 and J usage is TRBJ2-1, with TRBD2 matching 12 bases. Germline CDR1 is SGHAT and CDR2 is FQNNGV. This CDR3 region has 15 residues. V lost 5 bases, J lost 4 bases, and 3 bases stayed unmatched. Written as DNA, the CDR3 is TGTGCCAGCAGCCCTCTAGCGGGAGGGTACAATGAGCAGTTCTTC. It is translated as CASSPLAGGYNEQFF.

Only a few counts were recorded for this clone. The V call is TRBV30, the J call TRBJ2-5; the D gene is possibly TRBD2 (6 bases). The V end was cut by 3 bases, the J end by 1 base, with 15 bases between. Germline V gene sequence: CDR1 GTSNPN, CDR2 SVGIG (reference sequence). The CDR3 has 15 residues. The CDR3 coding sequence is TGTGCCTGGAGGCCGGGACTGGCCCCCCAAGAGACCCAGTACTTC. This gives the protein CAWRPGLAPQETQYF.

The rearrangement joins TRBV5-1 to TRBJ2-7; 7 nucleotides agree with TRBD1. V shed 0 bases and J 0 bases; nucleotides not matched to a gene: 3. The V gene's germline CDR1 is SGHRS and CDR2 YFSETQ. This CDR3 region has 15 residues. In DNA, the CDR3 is TGCGCCAGCAGCTTGGATCAGGGGGTCTCCTACGAGCAGTACTTC. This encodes CASSLDQGVSYEQYF.

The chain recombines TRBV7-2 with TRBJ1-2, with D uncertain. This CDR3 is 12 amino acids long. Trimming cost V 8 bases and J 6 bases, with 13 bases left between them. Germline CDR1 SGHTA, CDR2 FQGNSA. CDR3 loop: CASDPGGNGYTF. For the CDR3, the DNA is TGTGCCAGCGACCCGGGAGGTAATGGCTACACCTTC.

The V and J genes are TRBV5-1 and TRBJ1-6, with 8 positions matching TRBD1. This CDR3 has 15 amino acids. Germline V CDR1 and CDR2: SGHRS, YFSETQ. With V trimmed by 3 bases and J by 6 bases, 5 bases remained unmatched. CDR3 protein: CASSSGQGANSPLHF. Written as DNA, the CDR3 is TGCGCCAGCAGCTCCGGACAGGGCGCTAATTCACCCCTCCACTTT.

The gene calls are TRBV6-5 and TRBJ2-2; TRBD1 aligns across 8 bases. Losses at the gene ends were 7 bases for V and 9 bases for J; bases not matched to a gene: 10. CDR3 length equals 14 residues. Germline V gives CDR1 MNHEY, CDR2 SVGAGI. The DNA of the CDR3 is TGTGCCAGCACCACAAGGGACAGGCCCCGGGAGCTGTTTTTT. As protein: CASTTRDRPRELFF.

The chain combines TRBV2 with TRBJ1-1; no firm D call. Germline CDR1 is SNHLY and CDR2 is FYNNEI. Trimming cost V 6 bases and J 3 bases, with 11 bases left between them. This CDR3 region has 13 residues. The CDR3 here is CASRATEDTEAFF. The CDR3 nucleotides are TGTGCCAGCAGGGCAACGGAGGACACTGAAGCTTTCTTT. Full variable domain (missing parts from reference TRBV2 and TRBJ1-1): EPEVTQTPSHQVTQMGQEVILRCVPISNHLYFYWYRQILGQKVEFLVSFYNNEISEKSEIFDDQFSVERPDGSNFTLKIRSTKLEDSAMYFCASRATEDTEAFFGQGTRLTVV.

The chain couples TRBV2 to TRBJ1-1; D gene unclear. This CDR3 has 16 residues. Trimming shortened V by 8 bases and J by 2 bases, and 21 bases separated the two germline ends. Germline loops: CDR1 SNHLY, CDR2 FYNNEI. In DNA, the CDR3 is TGTGCCAGCTTCCTTCTAGCGGTCCCAACCAACACTGAAGCTTTCTTT. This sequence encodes CASFLLAVPTNTEAFF.

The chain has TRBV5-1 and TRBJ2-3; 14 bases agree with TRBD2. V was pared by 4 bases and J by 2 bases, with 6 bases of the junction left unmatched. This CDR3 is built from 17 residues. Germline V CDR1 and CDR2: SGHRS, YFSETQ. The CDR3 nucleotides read TGCGCCAGCAGCGAAGGGACTAGCGGGGGTCCCACAGATACGCAGTATTTT. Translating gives CASSEGTSGGPTDTQYF.

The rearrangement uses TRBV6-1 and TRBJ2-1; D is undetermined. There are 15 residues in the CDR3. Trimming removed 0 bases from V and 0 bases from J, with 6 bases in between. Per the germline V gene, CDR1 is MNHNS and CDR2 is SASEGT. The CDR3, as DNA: TGTGCCAGCAGTGAAGCTCTCCCCTCCTACAATGAGCAGTTCTTC. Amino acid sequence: CASSEALPSYNEQFF.

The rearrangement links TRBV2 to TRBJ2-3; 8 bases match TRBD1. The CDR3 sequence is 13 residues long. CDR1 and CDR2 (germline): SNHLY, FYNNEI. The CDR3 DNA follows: TGTGTTTCCAGGGCAGGGGGCGCTTATACGCAGTATTTT. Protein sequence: CVSRAGGAYTQYF.

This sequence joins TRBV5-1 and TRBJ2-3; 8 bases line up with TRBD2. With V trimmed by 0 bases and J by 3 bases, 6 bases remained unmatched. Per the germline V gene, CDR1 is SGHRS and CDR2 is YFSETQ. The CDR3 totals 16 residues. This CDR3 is CASSLATSGSTDTQYF. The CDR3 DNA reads TGCGCCAGCAGCTTGGCTACTAGCGGTTCTACAGATACGCAGTATTTT.

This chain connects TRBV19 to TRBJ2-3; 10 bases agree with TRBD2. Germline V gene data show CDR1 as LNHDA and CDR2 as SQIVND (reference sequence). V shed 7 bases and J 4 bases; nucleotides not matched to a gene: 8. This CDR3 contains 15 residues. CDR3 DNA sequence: TGTGCCAGTATACCTAGCGGGGGTTTAGCAGATACGCAGTATTTT. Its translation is CASIPSGGLADTQYF.

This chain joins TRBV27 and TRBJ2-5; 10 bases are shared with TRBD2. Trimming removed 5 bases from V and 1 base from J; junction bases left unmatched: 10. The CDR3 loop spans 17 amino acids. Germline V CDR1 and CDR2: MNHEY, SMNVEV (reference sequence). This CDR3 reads CASSPLTSGYLQETQYF. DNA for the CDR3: TGTGCCAGCAGTCCCTTGACTAGCGGGTATCTCCAAGAGACCCAGTACTTC.

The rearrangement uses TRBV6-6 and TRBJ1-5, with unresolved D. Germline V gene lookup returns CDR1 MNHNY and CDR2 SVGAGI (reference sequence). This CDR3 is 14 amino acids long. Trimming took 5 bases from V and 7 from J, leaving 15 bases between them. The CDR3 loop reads CASSTGVSGQPQHF. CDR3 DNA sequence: TGTGCCAGCAGTACTGGGGTTTCGGGACAGCCCCAGCATTTT.

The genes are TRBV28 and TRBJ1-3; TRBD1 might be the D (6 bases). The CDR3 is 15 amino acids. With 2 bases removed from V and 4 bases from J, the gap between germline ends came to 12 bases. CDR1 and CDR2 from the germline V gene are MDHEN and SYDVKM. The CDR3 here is CASSLVGARGNTIYF. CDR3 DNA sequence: TGTGCCAGCAGTTTAGTGGGGGCGAGAGGAAACACCATATATTTT.

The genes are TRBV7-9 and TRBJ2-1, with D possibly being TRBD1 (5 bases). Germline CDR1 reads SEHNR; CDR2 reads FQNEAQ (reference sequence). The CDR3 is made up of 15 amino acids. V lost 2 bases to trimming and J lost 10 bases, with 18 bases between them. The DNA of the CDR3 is TGTGCCAGCAGCTTAAGGCAGGGCCAAGGCGGAGAGCAGTTCTTC. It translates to CASSLRQGQGGEQFF.

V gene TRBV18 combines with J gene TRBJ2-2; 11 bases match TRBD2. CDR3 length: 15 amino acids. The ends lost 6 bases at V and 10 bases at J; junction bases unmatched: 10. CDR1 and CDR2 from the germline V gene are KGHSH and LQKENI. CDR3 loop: CASSHTTSGSEELFF. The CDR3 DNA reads TGTGCCAGCTCCCATACAACTAGCGGGAGTGAGGAGCTGTTTTTT.

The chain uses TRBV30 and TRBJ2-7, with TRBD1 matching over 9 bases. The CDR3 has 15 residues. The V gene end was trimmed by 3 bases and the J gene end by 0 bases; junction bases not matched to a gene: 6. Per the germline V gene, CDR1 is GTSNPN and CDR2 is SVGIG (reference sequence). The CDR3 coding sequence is TGTGCCTGGAGGGACTCGGGACAGGGCTCCTACGAGCAGTACTTC. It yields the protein CAWRDSGQGSYEQYF.

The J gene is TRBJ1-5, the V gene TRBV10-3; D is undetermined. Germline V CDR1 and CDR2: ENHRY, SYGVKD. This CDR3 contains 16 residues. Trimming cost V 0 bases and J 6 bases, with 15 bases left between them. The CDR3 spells CAISESTRVGVQPQHF. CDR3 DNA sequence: TGTGCCATCAGTGAGTCGACCCGGGTCGGCGTTCAGCCCCAGCATTTT.

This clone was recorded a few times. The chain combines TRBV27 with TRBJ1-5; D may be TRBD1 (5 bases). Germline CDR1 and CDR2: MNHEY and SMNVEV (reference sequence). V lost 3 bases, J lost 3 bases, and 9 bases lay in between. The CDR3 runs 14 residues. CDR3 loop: CASSLKGLNQPQHF. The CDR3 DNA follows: TGTGCCAGCAGTTTGAAGGGGCTCAATCAGCCCCAGCATTTT.

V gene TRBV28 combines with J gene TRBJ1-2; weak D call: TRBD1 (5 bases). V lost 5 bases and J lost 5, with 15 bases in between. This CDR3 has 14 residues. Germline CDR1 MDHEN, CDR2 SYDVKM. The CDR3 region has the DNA TGTGCCAGCAGTCCTGACGGTACAGGTTATGGCTACACCTTC. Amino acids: CASSPDGTGYGYTF.

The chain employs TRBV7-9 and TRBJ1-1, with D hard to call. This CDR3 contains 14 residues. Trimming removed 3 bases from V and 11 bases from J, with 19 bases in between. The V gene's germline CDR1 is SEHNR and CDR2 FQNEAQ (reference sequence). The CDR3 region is CASSLEGIYTVAFF. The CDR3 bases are TGTGCCAGCAGCTTGGAGGGTATATACACTGTTGCTTTCTTT.

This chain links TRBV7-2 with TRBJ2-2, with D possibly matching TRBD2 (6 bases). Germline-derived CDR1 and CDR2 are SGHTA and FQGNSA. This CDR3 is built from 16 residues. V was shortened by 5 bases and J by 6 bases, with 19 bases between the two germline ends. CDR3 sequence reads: CASSLNGLTTAGELFF. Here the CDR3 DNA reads TGTGCCAGCAGCCTAAACGGACTAACCACAGCCGGGGAGCTGTTTTTT.

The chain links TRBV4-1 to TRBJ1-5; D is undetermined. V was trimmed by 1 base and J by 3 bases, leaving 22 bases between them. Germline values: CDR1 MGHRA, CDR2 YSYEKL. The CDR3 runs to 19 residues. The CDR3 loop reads CASSQVLARELVFNQPQHF. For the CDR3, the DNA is TGCGCCAGCAGCCAAGTACTCGCGCGGGAATTGGTGTTCAATCAGCCCCAGCATTTT.

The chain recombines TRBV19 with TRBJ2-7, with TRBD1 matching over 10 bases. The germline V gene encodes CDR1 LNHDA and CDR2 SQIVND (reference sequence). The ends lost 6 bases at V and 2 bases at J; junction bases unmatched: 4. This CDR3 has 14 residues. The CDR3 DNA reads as TGTGCCAGTAGGACCGGGACAGGGGCCTACGAGCAGTACTTC. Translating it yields CASRTGTGAYEQYF. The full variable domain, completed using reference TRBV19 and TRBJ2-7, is DGGITQSPKYLFRKEGQNVTLSCEQNLNHDAMYWYRQDPGQGLRLIYYSQIVNDFQKGDIAEGYSVSREKKESFPLTVTSAQKNPTAFYLCASRTGTGAYEQYFGPGTRLTVT.

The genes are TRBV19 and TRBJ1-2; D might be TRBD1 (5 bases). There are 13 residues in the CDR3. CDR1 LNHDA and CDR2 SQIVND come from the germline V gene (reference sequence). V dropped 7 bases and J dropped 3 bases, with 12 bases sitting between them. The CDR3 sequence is CASTPGGDYGYTF. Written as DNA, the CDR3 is TGTGCCAGTACCCCGGGAGGGGACTATGGCTACACCTTC.

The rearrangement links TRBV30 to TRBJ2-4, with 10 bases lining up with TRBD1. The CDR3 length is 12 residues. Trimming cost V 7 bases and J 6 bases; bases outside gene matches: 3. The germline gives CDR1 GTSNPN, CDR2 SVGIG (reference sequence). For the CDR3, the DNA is TGTGCCTCCTGGACAGGGGGAAACATTCAGTACTTC. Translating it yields CASWTGGNIQYF. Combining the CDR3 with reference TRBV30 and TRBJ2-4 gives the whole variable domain SQTIHQWPATLVQPVGSPLSLECTVEGTSNPNLYWYRQAAGRGLQLLFYSVGIGQISSEVPQNLSASRPQDRQFILSSKKLLLSDSGFYLCASWTGGNIQYFGAGTRLSVL.